This T cell receptor beta chain derives from a study of blood T cell repertoires in COVID-19. CDR3 length equals 16 residues. The junction had 4 bases not matched to a gene; V was cut back by 5 bases and J by 1 base. Germline CDR1 SGHTA, CDR2 FQGTGA. TCRdb keeps only in-frame clones here, not all; method: immunoSEQ multiplex PCR. This table has 250,000 to 400,000 clones, about 90% appearing once. This sequence joins TRBV7-3 and TRBJ2-2; 10 bases agree with TRBD2. Sequenced: peripheral blood. The TCR was taken from a woman aged 30 to 39 with COVID-19, enrolled during active disease. CDR3 amino acids: CASSVIAGGNTGELFF. CDR3 DNA sequence: TGTGCCAGCAGCGTTATAGCGGGAGGGAACACCGGGGAGCTGTTTTTT.